This T cell receptor beta chain was recorded in a study of T cell responses to AZD1222 COVID-19 vaccine. Measured with immunoSEQ multiplex PCR; TCRdb has only the in-frame clones, and not every one. The data show 100,000 to 120,000 clones, roughly 84% seen once. The sample was peripheral blood, taken on day 0 of AZD1222 vaccination. This TCR came from an adult in good health.

The CDR3 spells CASSNPDRHNTEAFF. In DNA, the CDR3 is TGTGCCAGCAGCAACCCGGACAGACATAACACTGAAGCTTTCTTT. The chain has TRBV28 and TRBJ1-1; a weak D match, TRBD1 (6 bases). V lost 6 bases to trimming and J lost 2 bases, with 16 bases between them. From germline, CDR1 is MDHEN and CDR2 SYDVKM. CDR3 length: 15 residues.